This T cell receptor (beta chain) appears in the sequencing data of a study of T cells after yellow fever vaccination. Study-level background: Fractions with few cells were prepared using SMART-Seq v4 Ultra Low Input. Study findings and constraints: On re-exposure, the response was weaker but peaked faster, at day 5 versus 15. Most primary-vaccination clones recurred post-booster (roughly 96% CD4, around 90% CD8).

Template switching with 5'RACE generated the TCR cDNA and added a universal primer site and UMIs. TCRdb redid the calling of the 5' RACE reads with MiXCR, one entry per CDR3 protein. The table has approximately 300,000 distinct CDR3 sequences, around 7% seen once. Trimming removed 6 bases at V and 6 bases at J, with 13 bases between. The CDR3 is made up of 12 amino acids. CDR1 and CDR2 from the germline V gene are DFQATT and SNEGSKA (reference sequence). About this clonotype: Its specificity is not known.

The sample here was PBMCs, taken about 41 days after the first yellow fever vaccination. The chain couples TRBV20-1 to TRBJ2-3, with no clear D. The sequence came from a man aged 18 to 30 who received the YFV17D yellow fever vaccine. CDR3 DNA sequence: TGCAGTGCAGTAGAAGGCGCGGATACGCAGTATTTT. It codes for CSAVEGADTQYF.